This T cell receptor beta chain is from a study of shared clonotypes between healthy human individuals. The CDR3 has 14 amino acids. The germline CDR1 and CDR2 sequences are GTSNPN and SVGIG (reference sequence). V dropped 1 base and J dropped 7 bases, with 14 bases sitting between them. Assay used: immunoSEQ multiplex PCR; TCRdb lists only in-frame clones, some missing. Of more than 900,000 clones in the sample, approximately 78% were seen once. The TCR comes from a man between 18 and 29 years old in good health. Some clones in this sample may be carry-over from other donors' samples. V usage is TRBV30 and J usage is TRBJ2-1; no reliable D call. Specimen: memory CD4+ T cells from PBMCs. The subset denotes: CD45RA-negative fraction. CDR3 coding DNA: TGTGCCTGGAGTGCCCGGGCAGTTATGAATGAGCAGTTCTTC. It is translated as CAWSARAVMNEQFF.